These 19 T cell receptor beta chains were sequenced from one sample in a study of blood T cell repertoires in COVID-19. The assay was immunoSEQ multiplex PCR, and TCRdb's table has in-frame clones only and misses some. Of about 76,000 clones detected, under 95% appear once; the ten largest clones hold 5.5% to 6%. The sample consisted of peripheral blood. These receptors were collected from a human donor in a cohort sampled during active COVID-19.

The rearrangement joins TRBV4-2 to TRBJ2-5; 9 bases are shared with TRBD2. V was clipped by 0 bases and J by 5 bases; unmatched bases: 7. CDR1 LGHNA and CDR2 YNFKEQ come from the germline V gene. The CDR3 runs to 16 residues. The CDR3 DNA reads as TGTGCCAGCAGCCAAGATACGGGCGGGGGGGTGGAGACCCAGTACTTC. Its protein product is CASSQDTGGGVETQYF.

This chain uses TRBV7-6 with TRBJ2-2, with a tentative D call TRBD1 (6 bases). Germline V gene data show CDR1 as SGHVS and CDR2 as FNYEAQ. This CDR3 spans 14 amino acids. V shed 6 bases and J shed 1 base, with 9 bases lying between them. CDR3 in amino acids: CASRRQENTGELFF. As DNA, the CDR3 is TGTGCCAGCAGACGACAGGAGAACACCGGGGAGCTGTTTTTT.

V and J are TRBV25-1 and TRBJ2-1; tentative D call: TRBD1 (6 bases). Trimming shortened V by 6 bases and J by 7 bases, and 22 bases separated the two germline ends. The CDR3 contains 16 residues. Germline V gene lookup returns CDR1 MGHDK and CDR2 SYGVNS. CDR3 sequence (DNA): TGTGCCAGCAGAGCCTGGGACAATTATCTCGCGAATGAGCAGTTCTTC. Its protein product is CASRAWDNYLANEQFF.

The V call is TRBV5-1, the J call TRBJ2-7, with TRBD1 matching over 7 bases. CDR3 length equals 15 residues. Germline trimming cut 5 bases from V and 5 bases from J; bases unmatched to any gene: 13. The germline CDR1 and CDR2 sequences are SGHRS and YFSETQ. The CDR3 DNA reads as TGCGCCAGCAGTTTGTTTGGGACAGATCCTAACGAGCAGTACTTC. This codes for CASSLFGTDPNEQYF.

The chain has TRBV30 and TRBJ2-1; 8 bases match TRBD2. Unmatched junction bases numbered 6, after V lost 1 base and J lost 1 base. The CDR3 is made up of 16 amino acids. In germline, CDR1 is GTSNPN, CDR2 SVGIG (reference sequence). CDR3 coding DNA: TGTGCCTGGAGTGGGACTAGCCACGGGTCCTACAATGAGCAGTTCTTC. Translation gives CAWSGTSHGSYNEQFF. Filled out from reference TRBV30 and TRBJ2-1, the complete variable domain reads SQTIHQWPATLVQPVGSPLSLECTVEGTSNPNLYWYRQAAGRGLQLLFYSVGIGQISSEVPQNLSASRPQDRQFILSSKKLLLSDSGFYLCAWSGTSHGSYNEQFFGPGTRLTVL.

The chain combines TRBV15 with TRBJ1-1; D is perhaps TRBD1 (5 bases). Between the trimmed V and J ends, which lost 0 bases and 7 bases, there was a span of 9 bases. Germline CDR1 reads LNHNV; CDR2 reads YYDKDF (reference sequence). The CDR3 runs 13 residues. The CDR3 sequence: CATSRDRGREAFF. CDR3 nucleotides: TGTGCCACCAGCAGAGATAGGGGCCGTGAAGCTTTCTTT.

CDR3 in DNA: TGTGCCAGAACCAAGAAGGGGGAGCAAGGCCAGAACAACACCGGGGAGCTGTTTTTT. Translated, it gives CARTKKGEQGQNNTGELFF. The chain links TRBV5-3 to TRBJ2-2; D possibly corresponds to TRBD1 (6 bases). TRBV5-3 is identified as an open reading frame with a role that is uncertain. This CDR3 comprises 19 residues. Trimming removed 6 bases from V and 2 bases from J, with 26 bases in between.

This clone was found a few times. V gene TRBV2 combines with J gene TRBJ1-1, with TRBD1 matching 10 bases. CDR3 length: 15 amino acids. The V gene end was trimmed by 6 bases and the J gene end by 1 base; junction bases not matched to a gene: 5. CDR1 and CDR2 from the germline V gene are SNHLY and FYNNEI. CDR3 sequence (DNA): TGTGCCAGCAGCAGACAGGGGGCCGGGAACACTGAAGCTTTCTTT. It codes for CASSRQGAGNTEAFF.

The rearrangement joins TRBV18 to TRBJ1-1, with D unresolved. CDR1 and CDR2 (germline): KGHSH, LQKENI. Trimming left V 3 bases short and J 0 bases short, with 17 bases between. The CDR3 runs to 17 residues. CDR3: CASSPAAGHNLNTEAFF. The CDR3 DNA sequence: TGTGCCAGCTCACCCGCCGCAGGCCACAACCTGAACACTGAAGCTTTCTTT.

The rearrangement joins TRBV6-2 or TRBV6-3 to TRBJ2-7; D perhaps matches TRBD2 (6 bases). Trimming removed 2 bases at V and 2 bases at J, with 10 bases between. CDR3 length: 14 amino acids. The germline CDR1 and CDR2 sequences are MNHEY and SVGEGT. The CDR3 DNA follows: TGTGCCAGCAGTTACGAGCGGGTCACCTACGAGCAGTACTTC. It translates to CASSYERVTYEQYF.

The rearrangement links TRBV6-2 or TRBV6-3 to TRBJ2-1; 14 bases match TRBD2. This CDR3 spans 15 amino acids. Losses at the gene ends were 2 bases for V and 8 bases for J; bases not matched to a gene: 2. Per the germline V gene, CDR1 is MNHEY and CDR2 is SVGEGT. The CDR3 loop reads CASSYRGLAGDEQFF. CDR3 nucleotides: TGTGCCAGCAGTTACAGGGGACTAGCGGGGGATGAGCAGTTCTTC.

The CDR3 protein is CASREGWDEQFF. The CDR3 region has the DNA TGCGCCAGCCGGGAGGGGTGGGATGAGCAGTTCTTC. The chain combines TRBV5-1 with TRBJ2-1; the match to TRBD2 covers 8 bases. V lost 7 bases to trimming and J lost 8 bases; unmatched junction nucleotides: 5. Germline values: CDR1 SGHRS, CDR2 YFSETQ. CDR3 length: 12 residues. Full variable domain (rest looked up from reference TRBV5-1 and TRBJ2-1): KAGVTQTPRYLIKTRGQQVTLSCSPISGHRSVSWYQQTPGQGLQFLFEYFSETQRNKGNFPGRFSGRQFSNSRSEMNVSTLELGDSALYLCASREGWDEQFFGPGTRLTVL.

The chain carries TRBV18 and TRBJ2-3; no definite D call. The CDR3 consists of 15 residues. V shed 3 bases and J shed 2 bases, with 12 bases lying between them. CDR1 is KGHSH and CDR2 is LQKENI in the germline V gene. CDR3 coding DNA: TGTGCCAGCTCACCCACACCCGTCCCCACAGATACGCAGTATTTT. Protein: CASSPTPVPTDTQYF.

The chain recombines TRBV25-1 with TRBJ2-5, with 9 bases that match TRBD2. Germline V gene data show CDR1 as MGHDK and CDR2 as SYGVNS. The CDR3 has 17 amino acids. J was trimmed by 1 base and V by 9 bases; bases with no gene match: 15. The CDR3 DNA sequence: TGTGCCAGTCCTGGACCTCTTAGCGGGGGATTCCAAGAGACCCAGTACTTC. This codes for CASPGPLSGGFQETQYF.

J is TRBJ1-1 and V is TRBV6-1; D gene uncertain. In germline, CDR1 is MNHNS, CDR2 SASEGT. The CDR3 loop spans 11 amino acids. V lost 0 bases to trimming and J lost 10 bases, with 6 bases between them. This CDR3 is CASSEALGAFF. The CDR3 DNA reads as TGTGCCAGCAGTGAAGCGCTAGGAGCTTTCTTT.

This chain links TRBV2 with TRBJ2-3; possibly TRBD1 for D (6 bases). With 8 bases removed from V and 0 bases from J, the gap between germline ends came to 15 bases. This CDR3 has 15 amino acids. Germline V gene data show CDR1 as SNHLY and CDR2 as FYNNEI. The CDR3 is CASPGHRDSTDTQYF. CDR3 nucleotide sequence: TGTGCCAGCCCAGGGCACAGGGATAGCACAGATACGCAGTATTTT.

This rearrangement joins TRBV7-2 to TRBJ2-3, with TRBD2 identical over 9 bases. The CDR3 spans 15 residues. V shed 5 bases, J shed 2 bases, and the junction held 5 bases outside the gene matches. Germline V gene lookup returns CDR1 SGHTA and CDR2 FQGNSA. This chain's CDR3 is CASSPTGLATDTQYF. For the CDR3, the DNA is TGTGCCAGCAGCCCCACGGGACTAGCCACAGATACGCAGTATTTT.

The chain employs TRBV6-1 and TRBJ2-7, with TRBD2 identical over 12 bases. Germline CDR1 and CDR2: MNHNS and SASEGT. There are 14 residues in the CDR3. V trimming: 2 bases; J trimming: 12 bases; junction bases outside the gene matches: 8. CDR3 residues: CASSELASGGGLYF. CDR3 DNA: TGTGCCAGCAGTGAATTAGCTAGCGGGGGGGGATTGTACTTC.

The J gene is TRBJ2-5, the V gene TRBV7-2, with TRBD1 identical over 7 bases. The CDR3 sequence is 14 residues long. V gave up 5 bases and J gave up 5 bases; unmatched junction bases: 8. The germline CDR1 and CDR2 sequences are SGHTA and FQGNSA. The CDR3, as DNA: TGTGCCAGCAGCCCCCGACAGGGTACGGAGACCCAGTACTTC. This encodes CASSPRQGTETQYF. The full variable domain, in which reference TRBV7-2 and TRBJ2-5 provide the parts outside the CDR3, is GAGVSQSPSNKVTEKGKDVELRCDPISGHTALYWYRQSLGQGLEFLIYFQGNSAPDKSGLPSDRFSAERTGGSVSTLTIQRTQQEDSAVYLCASSPRQGTETQYFGPGTRLLVL.